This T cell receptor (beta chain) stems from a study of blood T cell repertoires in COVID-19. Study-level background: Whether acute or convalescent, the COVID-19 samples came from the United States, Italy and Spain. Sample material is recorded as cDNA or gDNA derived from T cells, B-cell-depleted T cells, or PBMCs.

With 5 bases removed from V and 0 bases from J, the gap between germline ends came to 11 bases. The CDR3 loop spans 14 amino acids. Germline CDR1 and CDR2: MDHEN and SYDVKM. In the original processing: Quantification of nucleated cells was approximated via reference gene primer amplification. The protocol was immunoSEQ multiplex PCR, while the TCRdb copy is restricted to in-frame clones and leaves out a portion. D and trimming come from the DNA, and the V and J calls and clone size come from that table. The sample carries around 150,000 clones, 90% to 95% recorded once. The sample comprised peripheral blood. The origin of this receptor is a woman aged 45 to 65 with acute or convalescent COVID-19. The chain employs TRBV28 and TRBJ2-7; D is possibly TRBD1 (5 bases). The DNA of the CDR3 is TGTGCCAGCAGTCCCCCGGACAACTCCTACGAGCAGTACTTC. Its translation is CASSPPDNSYEQYF.